The source of this T cell receptor beta chain is a study of T cell responses to AZD1222 COVID-19 vaccine. Data came from immunoSEQ multiplex PCR; TCRdb stores just in-frame clones and leaves some out. The sample holds fewer than 250,000 clones; about 92% are singletons and the top ten take 1%. As to this clone: Its target is unknown.

Germline lookup yields CDR1 SGHTA and CDR2 FQGNSA. V dropped 5 bases and J dropped 8; count of bases not matched to a gene: 9. The CDR3 contains 15 residues. The study, taken as a whole, reports: Most donors were white British and more were female, and clonal diversity was possibly underestimated. Reports indicate that nearly half of spike-specific TCRs are directed at unmutated variant regions. CD4 TCRs associated with vaccination spanned spike, dominating at 160-218 and 743-854.

This sample comprised peripheral blood, obtained on day 0 of MenACWY control vaccination. The gene calls are TRBV7-2 and TRBJ2-3, with 11 bases matching TRBD2. This TCR came from an adult in good health. CDR3 sequence reads: CASSMTSGVPGTQYF. As DNA, the CDR3 is TGTGCCAGCAGCATGACTAGCGGGGTACCGGGTACGCAGTATTTT.